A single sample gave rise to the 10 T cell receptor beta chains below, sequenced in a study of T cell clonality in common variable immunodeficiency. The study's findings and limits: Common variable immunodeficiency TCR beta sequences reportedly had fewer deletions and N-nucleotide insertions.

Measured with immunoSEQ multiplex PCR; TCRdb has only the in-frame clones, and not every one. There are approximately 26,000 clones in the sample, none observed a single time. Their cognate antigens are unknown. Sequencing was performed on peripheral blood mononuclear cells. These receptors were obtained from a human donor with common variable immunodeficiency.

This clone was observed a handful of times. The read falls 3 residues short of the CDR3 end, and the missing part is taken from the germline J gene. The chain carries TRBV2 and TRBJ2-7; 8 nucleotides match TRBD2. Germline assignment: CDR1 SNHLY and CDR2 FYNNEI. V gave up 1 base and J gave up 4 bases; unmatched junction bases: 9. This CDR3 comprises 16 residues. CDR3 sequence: CASSEGPAGEVYEQYF. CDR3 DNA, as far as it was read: TGTGCCAGCAGTGAAGGGCCAGCGGGGGAAGTTTACGAG.

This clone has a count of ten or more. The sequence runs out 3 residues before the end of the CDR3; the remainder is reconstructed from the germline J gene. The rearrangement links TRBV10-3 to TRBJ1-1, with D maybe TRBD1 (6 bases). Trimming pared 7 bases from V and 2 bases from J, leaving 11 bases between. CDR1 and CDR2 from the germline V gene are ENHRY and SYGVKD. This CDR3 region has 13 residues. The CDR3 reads CAIKQGSNTEAFF. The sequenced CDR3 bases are TGTGCCATCAAGCAGGGGTCCAACACTGAA.

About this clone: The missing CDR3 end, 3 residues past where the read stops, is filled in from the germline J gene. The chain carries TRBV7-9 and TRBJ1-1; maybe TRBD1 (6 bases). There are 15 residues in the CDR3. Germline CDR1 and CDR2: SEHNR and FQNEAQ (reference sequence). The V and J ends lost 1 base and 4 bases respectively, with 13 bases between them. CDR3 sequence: CASSLGLGASTEAFF. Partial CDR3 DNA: TGTGCCAGCAGCTTAGGTCTGGGGGCCAGCACTGAA.

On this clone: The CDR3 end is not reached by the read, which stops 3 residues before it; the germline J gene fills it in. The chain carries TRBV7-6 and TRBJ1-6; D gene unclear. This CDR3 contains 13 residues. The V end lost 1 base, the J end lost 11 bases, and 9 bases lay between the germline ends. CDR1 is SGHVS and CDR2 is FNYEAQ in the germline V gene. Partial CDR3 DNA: TGTGCCAGCAGCTTAGAGCGCGTGGCACCC. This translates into CASSLERVAP. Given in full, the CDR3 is CASSLERVAPLHF.

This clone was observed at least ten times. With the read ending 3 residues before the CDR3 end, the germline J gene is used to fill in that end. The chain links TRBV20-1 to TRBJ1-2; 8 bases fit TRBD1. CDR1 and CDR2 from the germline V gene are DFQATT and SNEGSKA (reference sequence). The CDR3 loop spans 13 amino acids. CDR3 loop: CSARPPDRAYYTF. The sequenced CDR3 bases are TGCAGTGCTAGACCCCCGGACAGGGCGTAC.

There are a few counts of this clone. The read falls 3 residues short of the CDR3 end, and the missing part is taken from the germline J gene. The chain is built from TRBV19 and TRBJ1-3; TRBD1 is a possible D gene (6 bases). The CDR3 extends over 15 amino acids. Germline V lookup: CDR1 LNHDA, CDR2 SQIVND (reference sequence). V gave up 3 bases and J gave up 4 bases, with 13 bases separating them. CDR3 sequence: CASSISGASGNTIYF. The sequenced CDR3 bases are TGTGCCAGTAGTATTTCAGGGGCGTCCGGAAACACC.

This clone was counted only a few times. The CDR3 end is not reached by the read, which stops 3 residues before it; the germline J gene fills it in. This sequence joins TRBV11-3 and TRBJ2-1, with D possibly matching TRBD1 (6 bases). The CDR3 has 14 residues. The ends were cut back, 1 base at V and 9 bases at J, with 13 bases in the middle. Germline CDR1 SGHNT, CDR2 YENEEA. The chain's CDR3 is CASSLANRAGEQFF. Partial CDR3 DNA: TGTGCCAGCAGCTTAGCAAACAGGGCGGGTGAG.

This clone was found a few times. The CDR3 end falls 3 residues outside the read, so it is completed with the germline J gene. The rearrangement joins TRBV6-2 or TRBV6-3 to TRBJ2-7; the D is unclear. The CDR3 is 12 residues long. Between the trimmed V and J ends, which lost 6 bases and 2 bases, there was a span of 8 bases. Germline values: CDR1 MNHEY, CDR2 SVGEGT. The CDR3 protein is CASSPTAYEQYF. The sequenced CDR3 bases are TGTGCCAGCAGCCCCACTGCCTACGAG.

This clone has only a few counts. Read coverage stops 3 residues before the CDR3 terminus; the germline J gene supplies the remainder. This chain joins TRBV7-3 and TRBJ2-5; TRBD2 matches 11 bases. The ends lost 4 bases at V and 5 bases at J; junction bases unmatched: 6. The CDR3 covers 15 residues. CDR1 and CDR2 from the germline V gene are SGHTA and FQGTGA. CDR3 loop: CASSSEGTSGETQYF. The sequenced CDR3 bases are TGTGCCAGCAGCTCGGAAGGGACTAGCGGTGAGACC.

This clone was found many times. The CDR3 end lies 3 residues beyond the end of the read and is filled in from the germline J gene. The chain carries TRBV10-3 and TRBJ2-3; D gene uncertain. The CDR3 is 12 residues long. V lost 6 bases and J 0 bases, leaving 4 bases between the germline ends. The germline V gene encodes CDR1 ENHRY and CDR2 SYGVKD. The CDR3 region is CAISLSTDTQYF. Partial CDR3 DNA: TGTGCCATCAGCCTCAGCACAGATACG.